Included here is one T cell receptor beta chain sequence, with context. Original methodology: Nucleated cell number was recorded as an estimate derived from reference gene primer amplification. Generated by immunoSEQ multiplex PCR, the TCRdb table keeps only in-frame clones and is missing some. That table gives V, J and clone size, and the DNA gave D and trimming. This sample carries about 310,000 clones, 75% to 90% of them seen once, and the ten largest clones take approximately 2.2%. The sample is drawn from a study of blood T cell repertoires in COVID-19. J was trimmed by 6 bases and V by 4 bases; bases with no gene match: 5. CDR1 and CDR2 from the germline V gene are SNHLY and FYNNEI. This CDR3 has 14 amino acids.

This chain links TRBV2 with TRBJ1-4; 7 bases agree with TRBD1. The origin of this receptor is a man aged 18 to 35 with active or convalescent COVID-19. The specimen was peripheral blood. The CDR3 region has the DNA TGTGCCAGCAGTGGGAACAGGGGAGATGAAAAACTGTTTTTT. Translation: CASSGNRGDEKLFF.